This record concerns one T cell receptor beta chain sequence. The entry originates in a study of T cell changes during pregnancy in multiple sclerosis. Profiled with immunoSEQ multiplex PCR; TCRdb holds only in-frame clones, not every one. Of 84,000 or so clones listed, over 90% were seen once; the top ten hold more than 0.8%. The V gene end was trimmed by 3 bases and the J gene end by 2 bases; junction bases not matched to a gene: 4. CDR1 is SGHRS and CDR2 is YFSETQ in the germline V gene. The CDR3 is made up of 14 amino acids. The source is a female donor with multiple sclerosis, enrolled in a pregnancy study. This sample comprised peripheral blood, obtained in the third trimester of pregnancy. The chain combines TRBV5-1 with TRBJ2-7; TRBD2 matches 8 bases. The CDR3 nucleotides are TGCGCCAGCAGCTGGGTAGCGGGGACCTACGAGCAGTACTTC. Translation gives CASSWVAGTYEQYF.